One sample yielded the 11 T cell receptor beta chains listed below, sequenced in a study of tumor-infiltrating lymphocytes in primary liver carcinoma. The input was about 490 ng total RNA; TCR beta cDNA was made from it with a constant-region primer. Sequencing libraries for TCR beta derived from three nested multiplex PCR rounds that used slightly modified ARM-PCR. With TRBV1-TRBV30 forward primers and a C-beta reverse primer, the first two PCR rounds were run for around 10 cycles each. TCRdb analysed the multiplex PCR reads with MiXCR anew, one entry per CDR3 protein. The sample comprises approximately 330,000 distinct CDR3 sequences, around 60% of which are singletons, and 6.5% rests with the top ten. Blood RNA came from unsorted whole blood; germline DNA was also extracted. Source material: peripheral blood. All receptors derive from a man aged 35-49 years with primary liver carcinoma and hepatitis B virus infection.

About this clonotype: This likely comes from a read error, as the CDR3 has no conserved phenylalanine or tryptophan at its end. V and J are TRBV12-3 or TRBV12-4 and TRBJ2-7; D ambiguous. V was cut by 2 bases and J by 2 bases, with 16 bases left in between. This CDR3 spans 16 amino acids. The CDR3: CASSLSSNGRPYEQYL. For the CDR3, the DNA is TGTGCCAGCAGTTTAAGTTCGAACGGGCGTCCCTACGAGCAGTACCTC.

The CDR3 reads CASSLSDVGQETQYF. The CDR3 coding sequence is TGTGCCAGCAGCTTATCCGACGTAGGACAAGAGACCCAGTACTTC. The chain couples TRBV13 to TRBJ2-5, with D hard to call. There are 15 residues in the CDR3. Germline V lookup: CDR1 PRHDT, CDR2 FYEKMQ (reference sequence). With 2 bases removed from V and 2 bases from J, the gap between germline ends came to 12 bases.

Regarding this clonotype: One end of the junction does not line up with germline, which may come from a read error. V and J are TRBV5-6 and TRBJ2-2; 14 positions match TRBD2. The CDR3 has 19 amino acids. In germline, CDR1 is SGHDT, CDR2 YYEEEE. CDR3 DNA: TGTGCCAGCAGCTCCACGGGACTAGCGGGAGTTTTAAACATCGGGGACCTGTTTTTT. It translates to CASSSTGLAGVLNIGDLFF.

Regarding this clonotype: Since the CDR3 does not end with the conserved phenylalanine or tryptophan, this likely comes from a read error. The CDR3 loop reads CASSHDVNYGYTL. DNA of the CDR3: TGTGCCAGCAGCCATGACGTTAACTATGGCTACACCCTC. This sequence joins TRBV7-8 and TRBJ1-2; D is unclear. Germline-derived CDR1 and CDR2 are SGHVS and FQNEAQ. The V end was cut by 5 bases, the J end by 1 base, with 8 bases between. The CDR3 runs 13 residues.

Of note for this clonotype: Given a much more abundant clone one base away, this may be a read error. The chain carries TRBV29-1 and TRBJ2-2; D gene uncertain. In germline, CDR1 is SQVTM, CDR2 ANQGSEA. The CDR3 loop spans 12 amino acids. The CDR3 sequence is CSVVRNIGELFF. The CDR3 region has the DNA TGCAGCGTTGTTAGGAACATCGGGGAGCTGTTTTTT.

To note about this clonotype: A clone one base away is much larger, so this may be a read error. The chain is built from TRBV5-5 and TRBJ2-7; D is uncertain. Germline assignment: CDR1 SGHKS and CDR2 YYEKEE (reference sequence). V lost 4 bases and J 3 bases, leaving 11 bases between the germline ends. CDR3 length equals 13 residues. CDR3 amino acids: CASSLQVYYEQYF. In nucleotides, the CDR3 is TGTGCCAGCAGCCTCCAGGTGTACTACGAGCAGTACTTC.

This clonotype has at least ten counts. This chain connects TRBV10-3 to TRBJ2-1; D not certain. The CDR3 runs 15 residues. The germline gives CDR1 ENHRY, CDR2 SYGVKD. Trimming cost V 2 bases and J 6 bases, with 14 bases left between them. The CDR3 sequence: CAISEGPQRSNEQFF. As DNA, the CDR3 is TGTGCCATCAGTGAGGGTCCCCAGAGGAGCAATGAGCAGTTCTTC.

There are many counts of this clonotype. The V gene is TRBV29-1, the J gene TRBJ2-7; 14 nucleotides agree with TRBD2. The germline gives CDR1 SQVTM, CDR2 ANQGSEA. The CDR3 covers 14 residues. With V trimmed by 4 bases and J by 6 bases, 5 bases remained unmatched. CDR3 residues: CSVVTSGRAVEQYF. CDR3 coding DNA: TGCAGCGTTGTGACTAGCGGGAGGGCGGTCGAGCAGTACTTC.

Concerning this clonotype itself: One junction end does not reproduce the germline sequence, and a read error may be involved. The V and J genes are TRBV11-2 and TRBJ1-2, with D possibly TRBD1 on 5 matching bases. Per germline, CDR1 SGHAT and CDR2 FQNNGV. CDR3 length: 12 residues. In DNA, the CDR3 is TGTGCCAGCAACCCGGACAACTATGACTACACCTTC. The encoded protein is CASNPDNYDYTF.

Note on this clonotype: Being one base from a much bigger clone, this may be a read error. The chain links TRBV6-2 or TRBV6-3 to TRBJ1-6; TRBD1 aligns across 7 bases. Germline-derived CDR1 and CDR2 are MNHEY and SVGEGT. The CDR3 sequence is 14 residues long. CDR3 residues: CASRPGTDNSHLHF. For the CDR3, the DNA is TGTGCCAGCAGACCCGGGACAGACAATTCACACCTCCACTTT.

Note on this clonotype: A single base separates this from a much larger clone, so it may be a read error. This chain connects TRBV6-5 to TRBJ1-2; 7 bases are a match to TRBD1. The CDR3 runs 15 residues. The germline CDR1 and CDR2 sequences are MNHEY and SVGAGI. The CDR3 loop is CASNYGPQGGYGYTF. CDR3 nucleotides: TGTGCCAGCAATTACGGACCCCAGGGGGGCTATGGCTACACCTTC.